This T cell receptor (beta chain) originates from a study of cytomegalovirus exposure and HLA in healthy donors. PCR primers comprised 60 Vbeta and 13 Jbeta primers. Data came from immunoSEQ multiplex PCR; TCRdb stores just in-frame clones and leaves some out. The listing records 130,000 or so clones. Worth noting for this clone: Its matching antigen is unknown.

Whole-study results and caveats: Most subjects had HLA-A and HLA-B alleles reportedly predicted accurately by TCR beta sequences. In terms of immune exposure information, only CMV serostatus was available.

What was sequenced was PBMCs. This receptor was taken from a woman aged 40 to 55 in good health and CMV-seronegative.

As DNA, the CDR3 is TGCAGCGTGAAGGGGGTTGGCTACACCTTC. Amino acids: CSVKGVGYTF. The chain couples TRBV29-1 to TRBJ1-2; D might be TRBD1 (6 bases). Per germline, CDR1 SQVTM and CDR2 ANQGSEA. V dropped 6 bases and J dropped 7 bases, with 9 bases sitting between them. CDR3 length: 10 amino acids.